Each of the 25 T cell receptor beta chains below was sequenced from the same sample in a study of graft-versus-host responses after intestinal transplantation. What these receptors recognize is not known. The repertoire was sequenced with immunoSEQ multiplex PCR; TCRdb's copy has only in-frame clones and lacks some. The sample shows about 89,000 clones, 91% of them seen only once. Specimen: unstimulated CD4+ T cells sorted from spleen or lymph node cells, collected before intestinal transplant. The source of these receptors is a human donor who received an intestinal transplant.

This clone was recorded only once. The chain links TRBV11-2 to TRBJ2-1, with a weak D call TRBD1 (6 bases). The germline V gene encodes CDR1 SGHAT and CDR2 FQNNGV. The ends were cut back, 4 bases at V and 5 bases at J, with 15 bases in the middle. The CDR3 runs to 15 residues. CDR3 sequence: CASSSHRVSDNEQFF. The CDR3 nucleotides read TGTGCCAGCAGCTCCCACAGGGTATCGGACAATGAGCAGTTCTTC.

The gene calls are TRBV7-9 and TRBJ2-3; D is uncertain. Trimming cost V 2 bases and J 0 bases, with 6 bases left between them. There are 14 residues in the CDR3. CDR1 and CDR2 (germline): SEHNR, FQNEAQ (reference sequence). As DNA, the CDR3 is TGTGCCAGCAGCTTACTGTCTAGCACAGATACGCAGTATTTT. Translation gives CASSLLSSTDTQYF. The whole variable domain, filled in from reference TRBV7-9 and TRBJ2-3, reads DTGVSQNPRHKITKRGQNVTFRCDPISEHNRLYWYRQTLGQGPEFLTYFQNEAQLEKSRLLSDRFSAERPKGSFSTLEIQRTEQGDSAMYLCASSLLSSTDTQYFGPGTRLTVL.

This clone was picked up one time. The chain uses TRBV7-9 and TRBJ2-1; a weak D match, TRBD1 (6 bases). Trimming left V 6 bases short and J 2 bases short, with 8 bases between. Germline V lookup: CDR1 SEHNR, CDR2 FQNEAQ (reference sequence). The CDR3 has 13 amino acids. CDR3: CASRGAAYNEQFF. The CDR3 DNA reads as TGTGCCAGCAGGGGGGCCGCCTACAATGAGCAGTTCTTC. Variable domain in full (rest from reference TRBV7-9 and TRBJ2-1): DTGVSQNPRHKITKRGQNVTFRCDPISEHNRLYWYRQTLGQGPEFLTYFQNEAQLEKSRLLSDRFSAERPKGSFSTLEIQRTEQGDSAMYLCASRGAAYNEQFFGPGTRLTVL.

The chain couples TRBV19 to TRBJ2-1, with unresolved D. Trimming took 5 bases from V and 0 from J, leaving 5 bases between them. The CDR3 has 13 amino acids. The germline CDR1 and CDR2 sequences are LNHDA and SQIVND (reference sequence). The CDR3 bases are TGTGCCAGTAGTCGCAGCTCCTACAATGAGCAGTTCTTC. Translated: CASSRSSYNEQFF.

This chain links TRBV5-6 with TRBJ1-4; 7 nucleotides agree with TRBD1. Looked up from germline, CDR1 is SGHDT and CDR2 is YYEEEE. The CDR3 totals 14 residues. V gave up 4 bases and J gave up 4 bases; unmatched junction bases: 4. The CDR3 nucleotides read TGTGCCAGCAGCCCGACAGGGTTTAATGAAAAACTGTTTTTT. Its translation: CASSPTGFNEKLFF.

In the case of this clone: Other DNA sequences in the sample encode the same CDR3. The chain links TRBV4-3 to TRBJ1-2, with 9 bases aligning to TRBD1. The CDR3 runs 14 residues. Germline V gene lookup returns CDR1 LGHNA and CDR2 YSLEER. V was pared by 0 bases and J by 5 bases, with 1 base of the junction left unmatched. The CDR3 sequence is CASSQEGQGYGYTF. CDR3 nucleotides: TGCGCCAGCAGCCAAGAGGGACAGGGTTATGGCTACACCTTC.

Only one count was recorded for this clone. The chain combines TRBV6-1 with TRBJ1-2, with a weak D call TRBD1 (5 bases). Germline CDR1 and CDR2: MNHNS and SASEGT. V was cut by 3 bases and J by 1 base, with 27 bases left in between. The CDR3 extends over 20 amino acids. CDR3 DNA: TGTGCCAGCAGTGAGGCACCAGGCAGGGCAATTTTTTCACTTAACTATGGCTACACCTTC. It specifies CASSEAPGRAIFSLNYGYTF.

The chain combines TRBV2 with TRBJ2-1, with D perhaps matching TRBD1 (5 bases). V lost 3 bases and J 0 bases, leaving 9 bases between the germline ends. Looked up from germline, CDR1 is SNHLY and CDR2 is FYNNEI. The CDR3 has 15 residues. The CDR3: CASSDGHGSYNEQFF. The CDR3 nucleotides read TGTGCCAGCAGTGACGGACACGGCTCCTACAATGAGCAGTTCTTC.

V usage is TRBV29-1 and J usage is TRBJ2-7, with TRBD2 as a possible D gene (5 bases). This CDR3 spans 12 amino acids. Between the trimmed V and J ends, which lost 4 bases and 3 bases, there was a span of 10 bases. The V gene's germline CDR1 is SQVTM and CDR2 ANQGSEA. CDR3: CSVGSGIYEQYF. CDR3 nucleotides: TGCAGCGTTGGATCCGGGATCTACGAGCAGTACTTC.

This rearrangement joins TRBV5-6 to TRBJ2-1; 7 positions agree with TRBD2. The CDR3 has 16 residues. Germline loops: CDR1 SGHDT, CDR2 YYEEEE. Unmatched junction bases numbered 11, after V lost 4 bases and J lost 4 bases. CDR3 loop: CASSPPPGGPYNEQFF. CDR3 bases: TGTGCCAGCAGCCCCCCACCGGGGGGACCTTACAATGAGCAGTTCTTC. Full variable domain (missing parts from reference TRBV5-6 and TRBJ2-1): DAGVTQSPTHLIKTRGQQVTLRCSPKSGHDTVSWYQQALGQGPQFIFQYYEEEERQRGNFPDRFSGHQFPNYSSELNVNALLLGDSALYLCASSPPPGGPYNEQFFGPGTRLTVL.

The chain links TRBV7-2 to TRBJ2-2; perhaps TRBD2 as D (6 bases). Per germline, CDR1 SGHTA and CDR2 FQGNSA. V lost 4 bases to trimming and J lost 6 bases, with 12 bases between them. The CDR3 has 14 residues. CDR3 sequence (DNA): TGTGCCAGCAGCTGGGGCGGGGAAGCCGGGGAGCTGTTTTTT. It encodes CASSWGGEAGELFF. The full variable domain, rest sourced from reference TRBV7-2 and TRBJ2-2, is GAGVSQSPSNKVTEKGKDVELRCDPISGHTALYWYRQSLGQGLEFLIYFQGNSAPDKSGLPSDRFSAERTGGSVSTLTIQRTQQEDSAVYLCASSWGGEAGELFFGEGSRLTVL.

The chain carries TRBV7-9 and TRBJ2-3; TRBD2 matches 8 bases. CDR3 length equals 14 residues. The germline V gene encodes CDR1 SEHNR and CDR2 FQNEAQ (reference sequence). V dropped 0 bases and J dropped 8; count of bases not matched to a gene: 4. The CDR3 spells CASSLAEGLGTQYF. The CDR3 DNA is TGTGCCAGCAGCTTAGCCGAGGGACTAGGTACGCAGTATTTT.

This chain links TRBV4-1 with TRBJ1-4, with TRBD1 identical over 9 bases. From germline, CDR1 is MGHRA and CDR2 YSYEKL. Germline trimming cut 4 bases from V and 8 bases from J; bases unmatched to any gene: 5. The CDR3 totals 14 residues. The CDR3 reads CASSLQGATEKLFF. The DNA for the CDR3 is TGCGCCAGCAGCCTACAGGGGGCGACAGAAAAACTGTTTTTT.

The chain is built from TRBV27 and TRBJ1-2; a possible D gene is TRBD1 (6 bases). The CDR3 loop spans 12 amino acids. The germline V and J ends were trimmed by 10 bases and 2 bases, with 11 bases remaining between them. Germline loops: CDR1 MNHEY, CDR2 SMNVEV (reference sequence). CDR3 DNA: TGTGCCACAGGGGCGCCCAACTATGGCTACACCTTC. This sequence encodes CATGAPNYGYTF.

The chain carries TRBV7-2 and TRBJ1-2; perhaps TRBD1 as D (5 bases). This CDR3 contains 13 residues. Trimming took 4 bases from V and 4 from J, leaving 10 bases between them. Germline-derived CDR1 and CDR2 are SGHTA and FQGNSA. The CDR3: CASSSRQFYGYTF. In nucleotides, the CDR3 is TGTGCCAGCAGCTCCCGACAGTTCTATGGCTACACCTTC.

The CDR3 loop is CASSQDVGTQYF. Written as DNA, the CDR3 is TGTGCCAGCAGCCAAGATGTCGGGACCCAGTACTTC. This rearrangement joins TRBV14 to TRBJ2-5; D is uncertain. In germline, CDR1 is SGHDN, CDR2 FVKESK. The CDR3 covers 12 residues. Trimming removed 0 bases from V and 7 bases from J, with 6 bases in between.

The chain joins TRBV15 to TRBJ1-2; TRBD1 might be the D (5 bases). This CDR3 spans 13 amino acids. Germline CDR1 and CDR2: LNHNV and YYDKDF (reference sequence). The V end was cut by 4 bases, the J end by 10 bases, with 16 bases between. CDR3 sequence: CATSKPGLFDYTF. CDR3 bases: TGTGCCACCAGCAAGCCGGGACTCTTCGACTACACCTTC.

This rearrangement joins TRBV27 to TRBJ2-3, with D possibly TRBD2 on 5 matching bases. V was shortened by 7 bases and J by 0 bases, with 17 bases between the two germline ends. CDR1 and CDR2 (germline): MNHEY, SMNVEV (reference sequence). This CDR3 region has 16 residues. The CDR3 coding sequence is TGTGCCAGCACCCAATTCGGACGGGGTAGCACAGATACGCAGTATTTT. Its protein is CASTQFGRGSTDTQYF.

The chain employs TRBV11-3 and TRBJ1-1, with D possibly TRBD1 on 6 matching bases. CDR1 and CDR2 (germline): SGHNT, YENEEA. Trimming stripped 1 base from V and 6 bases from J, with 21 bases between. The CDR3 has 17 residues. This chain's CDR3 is CASSLVLGGALVAEAFF. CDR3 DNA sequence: TGTGCCAGCAGCTTAGTTTTGGGGGGGGCCCTGGTGGCTGAAGCTTTCTTT.

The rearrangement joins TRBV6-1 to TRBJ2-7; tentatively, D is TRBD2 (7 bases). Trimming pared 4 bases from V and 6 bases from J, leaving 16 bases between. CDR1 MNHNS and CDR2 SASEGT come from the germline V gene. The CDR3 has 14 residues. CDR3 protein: CASSVQGREGEQYF. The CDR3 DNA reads TGTGCCAGCAGTGTACAGGGTAGGGAGGGCGAGCAGTACTTC.

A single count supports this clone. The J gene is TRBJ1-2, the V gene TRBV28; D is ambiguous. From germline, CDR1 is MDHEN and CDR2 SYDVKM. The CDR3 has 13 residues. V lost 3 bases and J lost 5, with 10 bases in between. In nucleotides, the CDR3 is TGTGCCAGCAGTTTGGGTCGAGGGTATGGCTACACCTTC. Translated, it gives CASSLGRGYGYTF.

CDR3 sequence (DNA): TGCGCCAGCAGCAGGGGATCCGAAGAGACCCAGTACTTC. Translating it yields CASSRGSEETQYF. J is TRBJ2-5 and V is TRBV5-1, with a possible D match to TRBD1 (5 bases). This CDR3 is 13 amino acids long. V gave up 4 bases and J gave up 3 bases, with 10 bases separating them. Germline loops: CDR1 SGHRS, CDR2 YFSETQ.

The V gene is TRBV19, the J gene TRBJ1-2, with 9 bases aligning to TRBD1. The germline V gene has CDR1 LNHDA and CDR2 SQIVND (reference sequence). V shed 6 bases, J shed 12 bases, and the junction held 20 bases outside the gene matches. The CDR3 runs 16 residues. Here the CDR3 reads CASSPWTGARYVIHTF. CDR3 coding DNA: TGTGCCAGTAGCCCTTGGACAGGGGCCCGGTATGTAATCCACACCTTC.

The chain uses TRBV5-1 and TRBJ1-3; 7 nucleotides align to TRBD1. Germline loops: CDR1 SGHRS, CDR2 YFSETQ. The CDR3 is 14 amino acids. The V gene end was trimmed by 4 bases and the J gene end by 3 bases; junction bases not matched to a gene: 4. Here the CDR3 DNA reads TGCGCCAGCAGCGAAAACAGGGGTGGAAACACCATATATTTT. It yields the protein CASSENRGGNTIYF.

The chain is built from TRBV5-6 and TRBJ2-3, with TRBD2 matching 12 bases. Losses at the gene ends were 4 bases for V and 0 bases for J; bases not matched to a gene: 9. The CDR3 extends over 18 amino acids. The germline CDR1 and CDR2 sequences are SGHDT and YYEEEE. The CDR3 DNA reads TGTGCCAGCAGCATAGGACTAGCGGGGCGTGCTAGCACAGATACGCAGTATTTT. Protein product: CASSIGLAGRASTDTQYF.